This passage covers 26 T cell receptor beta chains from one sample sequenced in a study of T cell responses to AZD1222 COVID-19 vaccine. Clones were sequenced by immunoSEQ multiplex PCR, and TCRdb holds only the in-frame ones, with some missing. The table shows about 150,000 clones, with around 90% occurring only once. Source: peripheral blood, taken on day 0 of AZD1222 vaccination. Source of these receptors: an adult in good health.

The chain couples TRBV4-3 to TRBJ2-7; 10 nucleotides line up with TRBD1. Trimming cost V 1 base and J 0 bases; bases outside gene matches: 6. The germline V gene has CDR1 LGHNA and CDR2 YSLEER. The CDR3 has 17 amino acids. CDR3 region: CASSQGAGTGASYEQYF. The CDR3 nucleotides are TGCGCCAGCAGCCAAGGGGCCGGGACAGGGGCCTCCTACGAGCAGTACTTC.

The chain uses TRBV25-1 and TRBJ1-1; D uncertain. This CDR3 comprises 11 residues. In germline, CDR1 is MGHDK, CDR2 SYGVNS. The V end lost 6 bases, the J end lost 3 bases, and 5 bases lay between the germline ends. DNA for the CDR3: TGTGCCAGCAGCGGCCACACTGAAGCTTTCTTT. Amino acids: CASSGHTEAFF.

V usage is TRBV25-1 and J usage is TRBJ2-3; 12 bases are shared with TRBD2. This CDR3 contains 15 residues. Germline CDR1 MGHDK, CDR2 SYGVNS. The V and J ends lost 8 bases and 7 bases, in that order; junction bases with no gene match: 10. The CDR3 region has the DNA TGTGCCAGCGGGCCTAGCGGGGGGGCAATAAATACGCAGTATTTT. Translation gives CASGPSGGAINTQYF.

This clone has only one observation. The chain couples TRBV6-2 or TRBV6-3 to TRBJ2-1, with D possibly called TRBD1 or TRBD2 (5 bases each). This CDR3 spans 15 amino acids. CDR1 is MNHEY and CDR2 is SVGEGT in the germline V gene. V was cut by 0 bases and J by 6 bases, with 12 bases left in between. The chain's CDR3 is CASSYSTAESNEQFF. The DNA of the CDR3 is TGTGCCAGCAGTTACTCGACAGCGGAGAGCAATGAGCAGTTCTTC.

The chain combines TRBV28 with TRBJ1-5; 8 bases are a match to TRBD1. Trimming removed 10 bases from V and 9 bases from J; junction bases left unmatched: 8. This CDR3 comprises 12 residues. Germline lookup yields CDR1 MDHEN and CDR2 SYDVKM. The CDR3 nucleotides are TGTGCCACAACAGGGGGGGCACGGCCCCAGCATTTT. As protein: CATTGGARPQHF.

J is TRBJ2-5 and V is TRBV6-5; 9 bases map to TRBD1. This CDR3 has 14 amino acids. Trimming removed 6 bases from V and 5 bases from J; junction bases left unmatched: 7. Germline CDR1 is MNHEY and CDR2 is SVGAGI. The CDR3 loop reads CASRPQGARETQYF. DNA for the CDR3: TGTGCCAGCAGGCCACAGGGGGCGCGGGAGACCCAGTACTTC.

CDR3 sequence: CASSLDGDQPQHF. In nucleotides, the CDR3 is TGCGCCAGCAGCTTGGATGGGGATCAGCCCCAGCATTTT. The chain links TRBV5-1 to TRBJ1-5; unclear D gene. With 0 bases removed from V and 5 bases from J, the gap between germline ends came to 6 bases. The CDR3 consists of 13 residues. Per germline, CDR1 SGHRS and CDR2 YFSETQ.

CDR3 region: CASRTGLSSYEQYF. Written as DNA, the CDR3 is TGTGCCAGCAGGACCGGTTTGAGCTCCTACGAGCAGTACTTC. V is TRBV6-5 and J is TRBJ2-7; D ambiguous. There are 14 residues in the CDR3. Germline-derived CDR1 and CDR2 are MNHEY and SVGAGI. V lost 6 bases and J 0 bases, leaving 12 bases between the germline ends.

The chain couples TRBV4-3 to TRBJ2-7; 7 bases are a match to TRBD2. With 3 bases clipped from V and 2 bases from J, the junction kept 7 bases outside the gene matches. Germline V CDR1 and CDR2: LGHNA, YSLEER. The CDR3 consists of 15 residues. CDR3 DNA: TGCGCCAGCAGCCATCGGACTAGTGGGACCTACGAGCAGTACTTC. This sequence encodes CASSHRTSGTYEQYF.

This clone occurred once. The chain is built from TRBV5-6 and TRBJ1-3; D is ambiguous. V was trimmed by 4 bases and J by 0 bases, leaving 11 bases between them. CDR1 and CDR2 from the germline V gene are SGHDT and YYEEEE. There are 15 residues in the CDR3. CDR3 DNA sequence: TGTGCCAGCAGCGGCGGTACCTTCTCTGGAAACACCATATATTTT. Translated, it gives CASSGGTFSGNTIYF.

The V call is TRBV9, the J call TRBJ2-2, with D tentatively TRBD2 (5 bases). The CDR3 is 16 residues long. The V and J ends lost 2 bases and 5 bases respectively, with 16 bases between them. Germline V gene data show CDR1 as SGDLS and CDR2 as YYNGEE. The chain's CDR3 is CASSVRGDDNTGELFF. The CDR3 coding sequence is TGTGCCAGCAGCGTCCGGGGAGATGACAATACCGGGGAGCTGTTTTTT.

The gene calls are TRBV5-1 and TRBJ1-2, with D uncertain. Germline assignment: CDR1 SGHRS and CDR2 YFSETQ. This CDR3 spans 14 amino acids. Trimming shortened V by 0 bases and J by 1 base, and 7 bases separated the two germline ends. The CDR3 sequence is CASSLGLLNYGYTF. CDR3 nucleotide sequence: TGCGCCAGCAGCTTGGGACTCCTTAACTATGGCTACACCTTC. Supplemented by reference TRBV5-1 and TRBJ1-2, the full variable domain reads KAGVTQTPRYLIKTRGQQVTLSCSPISGHRSVSWYQQTPGQGLQFLFEYFSETQRNKGNFPGRFSGRQFSNSRSEMNVSTLELGDSALYLCASSLGLLNYGYTFGSGTRLTVV.

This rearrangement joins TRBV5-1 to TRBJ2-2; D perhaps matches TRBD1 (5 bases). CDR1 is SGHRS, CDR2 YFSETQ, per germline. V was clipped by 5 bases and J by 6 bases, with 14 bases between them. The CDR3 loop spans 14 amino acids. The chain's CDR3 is CASRGLGAAGELFF. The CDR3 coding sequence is TGCGCCAGCAGGGGATTAGGGGCGGCCGGGGAGCTGTTTTTT.

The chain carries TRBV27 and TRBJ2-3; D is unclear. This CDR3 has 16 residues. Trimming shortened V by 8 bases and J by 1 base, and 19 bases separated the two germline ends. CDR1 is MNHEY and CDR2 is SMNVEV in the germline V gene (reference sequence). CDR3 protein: CASSLSLGFGTDTQYF. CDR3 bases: TGTGCCAGCTCCCTTTCTTTGGGGTTTGGCACAGATACGCAGTATTTT.

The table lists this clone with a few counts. This CDR3 reads CASSQEHSTANEQFF. The DNA for the CDR3 is TGCGCCAGCAGCCAAGAACATTCGACGGCGAATGAGCAGTTCTTC. The J gene is TRBJ2-1, the V gene TRBV4-1, with no clear D. This CDR3 is 15 amino acids long. Germline CDR1 and CDR2: MGHRA and YSYEKL. The V end was cut by 0 bases, the J end by 7 bases, with 13 bases between.

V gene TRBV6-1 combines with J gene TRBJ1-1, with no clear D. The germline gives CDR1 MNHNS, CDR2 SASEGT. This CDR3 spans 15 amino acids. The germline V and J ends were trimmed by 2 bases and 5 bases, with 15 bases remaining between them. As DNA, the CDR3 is TGTGCCAGCAGTGAAAGTCTCGGGATTGGGACTGAAGCTTTCTTT. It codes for CASSESLGIGTEAFF.

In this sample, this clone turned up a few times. CDR3 residues: CASSQSQGIYEQYF. CDR3 nucleotide sequence: TGTGCCAGCAGCCAGTCTCAGGGAATCTACGAGCAGTACTTC. This chain uses TRBV14 with TRBJ2-7; possibly TRBD1 for D (5 bases). The germline V and J ends were trimmed by 3 bases and 3 bases, with 12 bases remaining between them. This CDR3 contains 14 residues. The germline V gene has CDR1 SGHDN and CDR2 FVKESK. The whole variable domain, remainder taken from reference TRBV14 and TRBJ2-7, is EAGVTQFPSHSVIEKGQTVTLRCDPISGHDNLYWYRRVMGKEIKFLLHFVKESKQDESGMPNNRFLAERTGGTYSTLKVQPAELEDSGVYFCASSQSQGIYEQYFGPGTRLTVT.

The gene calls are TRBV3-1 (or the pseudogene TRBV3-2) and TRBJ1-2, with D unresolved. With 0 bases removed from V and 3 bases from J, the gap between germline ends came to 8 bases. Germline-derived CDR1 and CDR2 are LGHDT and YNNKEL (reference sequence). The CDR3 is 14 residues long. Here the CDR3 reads CASSQDYGYYGYTF. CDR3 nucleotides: TGTGCCAGCAGCCAAGATTACGGCTACTATGGCTACACCTTC.

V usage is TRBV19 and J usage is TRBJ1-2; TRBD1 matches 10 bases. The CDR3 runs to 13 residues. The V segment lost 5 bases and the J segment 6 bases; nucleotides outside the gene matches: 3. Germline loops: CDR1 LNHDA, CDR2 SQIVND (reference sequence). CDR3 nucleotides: TGTGCCAGTAGTCCGGGACAGGGGAATGGCTACACCTTC. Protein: CASSPGQGNGYTF.

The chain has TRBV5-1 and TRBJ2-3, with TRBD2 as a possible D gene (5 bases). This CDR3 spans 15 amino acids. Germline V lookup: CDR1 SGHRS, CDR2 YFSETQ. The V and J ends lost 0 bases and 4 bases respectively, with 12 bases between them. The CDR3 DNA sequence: TGCGCCAGCAGCTTGGGAGGGCCGTTGTCAGATACGCAGTATTTT. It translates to CASSLGGPLSDTQYF.

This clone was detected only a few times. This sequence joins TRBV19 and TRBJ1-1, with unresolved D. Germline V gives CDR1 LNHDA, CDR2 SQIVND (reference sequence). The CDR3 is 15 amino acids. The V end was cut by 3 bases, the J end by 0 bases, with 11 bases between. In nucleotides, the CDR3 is TGTGCCAGTAGTATCTTACCTAATATGAACACTGAAGCTTTCTTT. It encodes CASSILPNMNTEAFF.

In nucleotides, the CDR3 is TGTGCCAGCAGCGTTAAGATGTCCGGGGAGCTGTTTTTT. Residues: CASSVKMSGELFF. This chain uses TRBV9 with TRBJ2-2; D remains ambiguous. Germline V lookup: CDR1 SGDLS, CDR2 YYNGEE. V lost 2 bases and J lost 6, with 8 bases in between. The length of the CDR3 is 13 residues.

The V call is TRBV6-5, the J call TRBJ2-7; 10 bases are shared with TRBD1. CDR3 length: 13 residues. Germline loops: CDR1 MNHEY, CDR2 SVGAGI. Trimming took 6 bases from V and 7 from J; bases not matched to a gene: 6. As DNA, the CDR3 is TGTGCCAGCAGGGGACAGGGGCTGGGGGAGCAGTACTTC. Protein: CASRGQGLGEQYF.

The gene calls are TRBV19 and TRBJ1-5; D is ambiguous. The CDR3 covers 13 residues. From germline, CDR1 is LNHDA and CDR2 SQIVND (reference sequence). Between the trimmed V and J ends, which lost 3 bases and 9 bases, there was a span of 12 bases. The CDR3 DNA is TGTGCCAGTAGTATTGAGGTAAGGACGCCCCAGCATTTT. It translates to CASSIEVRTPQHF.

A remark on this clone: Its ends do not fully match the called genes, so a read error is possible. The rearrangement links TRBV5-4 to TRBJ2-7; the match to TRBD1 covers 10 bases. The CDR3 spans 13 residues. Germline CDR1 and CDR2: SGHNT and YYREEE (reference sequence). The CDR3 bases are TGTGCCAGCACCTCCGGACAGGGGGAGTTAAGGGAATTC. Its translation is CASTSGQGELREF.

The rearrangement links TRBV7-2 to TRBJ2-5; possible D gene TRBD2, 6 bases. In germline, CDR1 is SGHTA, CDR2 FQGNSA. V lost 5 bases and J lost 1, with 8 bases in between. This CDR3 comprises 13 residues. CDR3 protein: CASSRGIQETQYF. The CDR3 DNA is TGTGCCAGCAGCCGGGGGATCCAAGAGACCCAGTACTTC.